The 9 T cell receptor beta chains below all came from one sample that was sequenced in a study of CD8+CD57+ T cells in acquired aplastic anemia. Genomic DNA was employed as the template in profiling TCR beta VDJ and CDR3. TCRdb recomputed calls from the reads with MiXCR, one row per CDR3 protein. The repertoire holds about 220,000 distinct CDR3 sequences, 34% seen once, with roughly 1.1% in the top ten. Sequencing was performed on sorted CD4+, CD8+, or CD8+CD57+ T cells (not recorded which) from PBMCs. The receptors were gathered from a human donor in good health, serving as a control.

The table lists this clonotype with many counts. The J gene is TRBJ1-1, the V gene TRBV5-4, with TRBD1 as a possible D gene (5 bases). The germline CDR1 and CDR2 sequences are SGHNT and YYREEE (reference sequence). Between the trimmed V and J ends, which lost 2 bases and 8 bases, there was a span of 16 bases. This CDR3 is built from 14 residues. CDR3 DNA sequence: TGTGCCAGCAGCTTACGCTTAGGGGCTAACGAAGCTTTCTTT. Translation: CASSLRLGANEAFF.

This clonotype was observed at least ten times. This chain joins TRBV7-9 and TRBJ1-1, with no clear D. This CDR3 spans 15 amino acids. The V gene's germline CDR1 is SEHNR and CDR2 FQNEAQ (reference sequence). Trimming took 1 base from V and 1 from J, leaving 10 bases between them. CDR3 region: CASSLGPAGNTEAFF. The CDR3 nucleotides are TGTGCCAGCAGCTTAGGCCCCGCGGGGAACACTGAAGCTTTCTTT.

The table lists this clonotype with a few counts. The V gene is TRBV30, the J gene TRBJ2-7; 9 bases are shared with TRBD1. The CDR3 is 15 residues long. Unmatched junction bases numbered 8, after V lost 5 bases and J lost 0 bases. Germline V gives CDR1 GTSNPN, CDR2 SVGIG (reference sequence). The CDR3 here is CAWLARDRASYEQYF. As DNA, the CDR3 is TGTGCCTGGTTGGCCCGGGACAGGGCCTCCTACGAGCAGTACTTC.

The V and J genes are TRBV29-1 and TRBJ2-7; 7 positions match TRBD2. The CDR3 extends over 12 amino acids. Germline V gene sequence: CDR1 SQVTM, CDR2 ANQGSEA. V was pared by 4 bases and J by 0 bases, with 0 bases of the junction left unmatched. The CDR3 bases are TGCAGCGTTGGGACTAGCTCCTACGAGCAGTACTTC. Translating it yields CSVGTSSYEQYF.

There are many counts of this clonotype. The V call is TRBV2, the J call TRBJ1-1; a possible D gene is TRBD1 (5 bases). Trimming left V 5 bases short and J 0 bases short, with 16 bases between. CDR1 and CDR2 from the germline V gene are SNHLY and FYNNEI. The CDR3 totals 16 residues. Here the CDR3 DNA reads TGTGCCAGCAGTTTTTGGGGCCAGGGATTGAACACTGAAGCTTTCTTT. The encoded protein is CASSFWGQGLNTEAFF.

This rearrangement joins TRBV11-2 to TRBJ2-1; 9 bases align to TRBD2. Germline lookup yields CDR1 SGHAT and CDR2 FQNNGV. The J segment lost 2 bases and the V segment lost 1 base, leaving 3 bases of the junction unmatched. The CDR3 length is 16 residues. The CDR3 coding sequence is TGTGCCAGCAGCTTAGTAGCGGGGGTTGCCTACAATGAGCAGTTCTTC. Its translation is CASSLVAGVAYNEQFF.

The rearrangement uses TRBV6-5 and TRBJ1-1, with D unclear. The V end lost 4 bases, the J end lost 3 bases, and 12 bases lay between the germline ends. Germline lookup yields CDR1 MNHEY and CDR2 SVGAGI. The CDR3 has 14 amino acids. Here the CDR3 reads CASSFQWSDTEAFF. In DNA form, the CDR3 reads TGTGCCAGCAGTTTCCAGTGGTCGGACACTGAAGCTTTCTTT.

As to this clonotype: One end of the junction varies from germline; a read error may be responsible. This chain uses TRBV2 with TRBJ1-5; D ambiguous. The CDR3 has 13 residues. Germline V gene data show CDR1 as SNHLY and CDR2 as FYNNEI. CDR3 loop: CASGDGLARPEHF. The CDR3 DNA is TGTGCCAGCGGAGATGGACTAGCGAGGCCCGAGCATTTT.

CDR3 residues: CATSRDGRAGFYEQYF. The CDR3 nucleotides are TGTGCCACCAGCAGAGACGGGAGGGCAGGATTCTACGAGCAGTACTTC. The V gene is TRBV15, the J gene TRBJ2-7, with TRBD2 matching 8 bases. The CDR3 is 16 amino acids. V lost 0 bases, J lost 3 bases, and 7 bases stayed unmatched. Germline lookup yields CDR1 LNHNV and CDR2 YYDKDF (reference sequence).